The rows below give T cell receptor beta chains drawn from one sample of a study of response to subunit inactivated influenza vaccine. TCRdb used MiXCR to reprocess the RT-PCR reads, holding one entry per CDR3 protein. The sample includes around 530,000 distinct CDR3 sequences, 16% of them seen just once. The sample here was CD4+ T cells sorted from PBMCs, taken roughly 24 months after vaccination. The source is a man aged 50 to 69 who received an inactivated influenza vaccine. CDR3s include the opening cysteine and the closing phenylalanine or tryptophan. Fields, in order: J gene, V gene, CDR3 protein.

j_call: TRBJ2-7; v_call: TRBV9; cdr3_aa: CASSVESLALGEQYF
j_call: TRBJ1-6; v_call: TRBV20-1; cdr3_aa: CSARDPPGDRTSSYNSPLHF
j_call: TRBJ1-2; v_call: TRBV4-3; cdr3_aa: CASSQSGRGRNYGYTF
j_call: TRBJ2-3; v_call: TRBV2; cdr3_aa: CASQFQGSDTDTQYF
j_call: TRBJ1-1; v_call: TRBV6-1; cdr3_aa: CASSDGTVNTEAFF
j_call: TRBJ1-5; v_call: TRBV10-2; cdr3_aa: CASSAHQGKYNQPQHF
j_call: TRBJ2-2; v_call: TRBV6-4; cdr3_aa: CASSDGGHTGELFF
j_call: TRBJ1-2; v_call: TRBV7-9; cdr3_aa: CASSQQGPGGYTF
j_call: TRBJ2-5; v_call: TRBV5-1; cdr3_aa: CASSRNLALQETQYF
j_call: TRBJ2-4; v_call: TRBV5-5; cdr3_aa: CASSLSIGLPFQNIQYF
j_call: TRBJ2-7; v_call: TRBV12-3/TRBV12-4; cdr3_aa: CASSTWTDSYEQYF
j_call: TRBJ2-3; v_call: TRBV29-1; cdr3_aa: CSGTSGGSLDTQYF
j_call: TRBJ2-7; v_call: TRBV6-1; cdr3_aa: CASTGTGVGEQYF
j_call: TRBJ2-3; v_call: TRBV7-2; cdr3_aa: CASSLAGTRTDTQYF
j_call: TRBJ2-7; v_call: TRBV29-1; cdr3_aa: CSVAERSYEQYF
j_call: TRBJ2-1; v_call: TRBV20-1; cdr3_aa: CSARARLAGGNEQFF
j_call: TRBJ2-1; v_call: TRBV11-2; cdr3_aa: CASSLLGGAYNEQFF
j_call: TRBJ2-7; v_call: TRBV10-3; cdr3_aa: CAIGADSYEQYF
j_call: TRBJ2-1; v_call: TRBV20-1; cdr3_aa: CSASYRSYNEQFF
j_call: TRBJ1-3; v_call: TRBV12-3/TRBV12-4; cdr3_aa: CASSFRESFYTIYF
j_call: TRBJ2-1; v_call: TRBV20-1; cdr3_aa: CSARGPRGPDEQFF
j_call: TRBJ2-1; v_call: TRBV5-1; cdr3_aa: CASSQGQAGNEQFF
j_call: TRBJ2-1; v_call: TRBV24-1; cdr3_aa: CATRPGQGGKQFF
j_call: TRBJ2-2; v_call: TRBV4-3; cdr3_aa: CASSQMIPPNTGELFF
j_call: TRBJ2-1; v_call: TRBV12-3/TRBV12-4; cdr3_aa: CASNRGNEQFF
j_call: TRBJ1-2; v_call: TRBV28; cdr3_aa: CASSPPTGSSGNYGYTF
j_call: TRBJ2-5; v_call: TRBV20-1; cdr3_aa: CSAQVRAETQYF
j_call: TRBJ2-7; v_call: TRBV7-2; cdr3_aa: CASSRDNYEQYF
j_call: TRBJ2-1; v_call: TRBV9; cdr3_aa: CASSPTGGTSVNEQFF
j_call: TRBJ2-3; v_call: TRBV7-8; cdr3_aa: CASSPSKLADTQYF
j_call: TRBJ2-7; v_call: TRBV10-3; cdr3_aa: CAISESDRTYEQYF
j_call: TRBJ1-5; v_call: TRBV11-2; cdr3_aa: CASSLGGVQAYSNQPQHF
j_call: TRBJ1-2; v_call: TRBV20-1; cdr3_aa: CSARAPTGGKWGYTF
j_call: TRBJ2-2; v_call: TRBV12-5; cdr3_aa: CASGSQGLAGINTGELFF
j_call: TRBJ2-1; v_call: TRBV3-1; cdr3_aa: CASSQDNPGLGHEQFF
j_call: TRBJ2-2; v_call: TRBV10-3; cdr3_aa: CAISGGARNTGELFF
j_call: TRBJ2-3; v_call: TRBV7-6; cdr3_aa: CASSWTESTDTQYF
j_call: TRBJ1-2; v_call: TRBV4-3; cdr3_aa: CASSQASTGSYGYTF
j_call: TRBJ1-2; v_call: TRBV12-3/TRBV12-4; cdr3_aa: CASNQQGNYGYTF
j_call: TRBJ1-3; v_call: TRBV9; cdr3_aa: CASNQAPSSGNTIYF
j_call: TRBJ2-3; v_call: TRBV27; cdr3_aa: CASSLRTSGTTDTQYF
j_call: TRBJ2-3; v_call: TRBV7-7; cdr3_aa: CASSSSVSNFDTQYF
j_call: TRBJ1-3; v_call: TRBV15; cdr3_aa: CATSRTGGPGNTIYF
j_call: TRBJ2-1; v_call: TRBV18; cdr3_aa: CASSPGGDEQFF
j_call: TRBJ2-3; v_call: TRBV30; cdr3_aa: CASGGLGLTDTQYF
j_call: TRBJ1-4; v_call: TRBV20-1; cdr3_aa: CSAPRPGPTLFSTNEKLFF
j_call: TRBJ2-3; v_call: TRBV5-5; cdr3_aa: CASAFGGVDTQYF
j_call: TRBJ1-1; v_call: TRBV6-6; cdr3_aa: CASRAPEVTEAFF
j_call: TRBJ2-2; v_call: TRBV6-1; cdr3_aa: CASSARTSGSGTGELFF
j_call: TRBJ2-2; v_call: TRBV2; cdr3_aa: CASLTDRGGELFF
j_call: TRBJ2-2; v_call: TRBV7-9; cdr3_aa: CASGYGRVNTGELFF
j_call: TRBJ2-1; v_call: TRBV7-7; cdr3_aa: CASSPSGTSAYNEQFF
j_call: TRBJ1-3; v_call: TRBV9; cdr3_aa: CASSVGSGNTIYF
j_call: TRBJ2-1; v_call: TRBV5-4; cdr3_aa: CASSLFREIYNEQFF
j_call: TRBJ2-7; v_call: TRBV12-3/TRBV12-4; cdr3_aa: CASSSGDRGSYEQYF
j_call: TRBJ2-7; v_call: TRBV7-2; cdr3_aa: CASSLNRGSSYEQYF
j_call: TRBJ2-3; v_call: TRBV5-6; cdr3_aa: CASSQRISGARDTQYF
j_call: TRBJ1-1; v_call: TRBV29-1; cdr3_aa: CSVGRGQAEAFF
j_call: TRBJ2-3; v_call: TRBV27; cdr3_aa: CASSLLAADTQYF
j_call: TRBJ2-7; v_call: TRBV7-2; cdr3_aa: CASSLIQPYEQYF